Listed below are T cell receptor beta chains from one sample, sequenced in a study of blood T cell repertoires in COVID-19. Method: immunoSEQ multiplex PCR; TCRdb's copy keeps in-frame clones and lacks some. The table has approximately 480,000 clones, about nine tenths seen once. The specimen sequenced was PBMCs or T cells enriched from blood (not recorded which). The receptors originated from a woman in her late teens or twenties who had recovered from COVID-19. The conserved cysteine and the conserved F or W are not part of the CDR3 here. Size tells how often a clone was seen (once, few, many) or the class of an expanded clone, and some rows leave it out.

V gene	clone size	J gene	CDR3 protein
TRBV30	NA	TRBJ1-2	AWSGTGYGYT
TRBV20-1	NA	TRBJ1-1	SARTPQEAF
TRBV5-4	NA	TRBJ1-2	ASSFKGAWGYT
TRBV7-8	NA	TRBJ2-1	ASSLAGGYNEQF
TRBV28	NA	TRBJ1-6	ASNGDSYNSPLH
TRBV6-6	NA	TRBJ1-4	ASSYEGARVGKLF
TRBV12-2	NA	TRBJ1-1	ASRLRQGIAEAF
TRBV2	NA	TRBJ1-1	ASSAEQTTEAF
TRBV6-5	NA	TRBJ1-4	ASSLSGVENEKLF
TRBV9	NA	TRBJ2-3	ASSKRGLAGDRATDTQY
TRBV2	NA	TRBJ1-1	ASSSHRTVDTEAF
TRBV7-2	NA	TRBJ2-5	ASSGGPNFVKTQY
TRBV18	NA	TRBJ1-1	ASSPISQAQNTEAF
TRBV9	NA	TRBJ1-1	ASSPEGGATEAF
TRBV6-5	NA	TRBJ2-7	ASSYSGLSSYEQY
TRBV19	NA	TRBJ2-3	ASSIRDPGGSAQY
TRBV7-9	NA	TRBJ1-2	ASSPLQGPLGGYT
TRBV6-2/TRBV6-3	NA	TRBJ2-7	ASSYRRTGDGTYEQY
TRBV23-1	NA	TRBJ2-7	ASHPVRTGVYEQY
TRBV11-2	NA	TRBJ2-7	ASSQDRGPYYEQY
TRBV3-1/TRBV3-2	NA	TRBJ2-3	ASSGRSQSDTQY
TRBV6-5	NA	TRBJ1-2	ASSPTGDHYGYT
TRBV6-5	NA	TRBJ1-5	ASRQGSHQPQH
TRBV2	NA	TRBJ1-4	ASSGGTAGNEKLF
TRBV19	NA	TRBJ1-5	ASRRGGGGEQPQH
TRBV11-2	NA	TRBJ1-6	ASSLDNRGNSPLH
TRBV30	NA	TRBJ1-1	AWSPGTGGTEAF
TRBV18	NA	TRBJ2-3	ASSPPVAMADTQY
TRBV5-5	NA	TRBJ2-3	ASSLEGEDTQY
TRBV30	NA	TRBJ2-7	AWSMRARGNEQY
TRBV19	NA	TRBJ1-2	ASSLSQGSLVYGYT
TRBV19	NA	TRBJ1-2	ASSSLLGLT
TRBV5-1	NA	TRBJ2-7	ASSNEGPVIGEQY
TRBV9	NA	TRBJ2-1	ASSVRGGDEQF
TRBV7-6	NA	TRBJ1-2	ASSSRPSGGYT
TRBV4-1	NA	TRBJ2-7	ASSRGLQGAGYEQY
TRBV30	NA	TRBJ1-1	AWGAKWGRGTEAF
TRBV2	NA	TRBJ2-7	ASSTYYEQY
TRBV24-1	NA	TRBJ2-2	ATSDWDRANTGELF
TRBV12-5	NA	TRBJ1-5	ASGSGTGGVQPQH
TRBV7-6	NA	TRBJ2-3	ASSPDSALTQY
TRBV5-1	NA	TRBJ1-1	ASSSDGGNTEAF
TRBV4-1	NA	TRBJ1-2	ASSQDREGYT
TRBV2	NA	TRBJ2-1	ASNRERGVLKTSYNEQF
TRBV19	once	TRBJ2-5	ASSMGLAGGTQY
TRBV2	NA	TRBJ2-5	ASSGSGGFQETQY
TRBV7-2	NA	TRBJ1-2	ASSLVGEGRYGYT
TRBV18	few	TRBJ1-1	ASSPSIGRANTEAF
TRBV19	NA	TRBJ2-1	ASIGTTITNEQF
TRBV5-4	NA	TRBJ1-1	ASRLENTEAF
TRBV5-1	NA	TRBJ1-2	ASSWDRGANYGYT
TRBV2	NA	TRBJ1-5	ASSPDMAGNQPQH